This is a list of T cell receptor beta chains from one sample in a study of shared clonotypes between healthy human individuals. Method: immunoSEQ multiplex PCR; TCRdb's copy keeps in-frame clones and lacks some. The sample holds approximately 700,000 clones, around 73% seen once. The specimen was memory CD4+ T cells sorted from blood. Receptor source: a woman between 25 and 40 years old in good health. CDR3s include the opening cysteine and the closing phenylalanine or tryptophan. Each record gives: V gene, D gene, clone size, J gene, CDR3 protein, CDR3 DNA. A D gene is named only where the DNA matches it firmly. The size field is filled for only some rows; it gives once, few, many or a size class.

>TRBV5-6|TRBD2|.|TRBJ2-5
CASSRSTSSGETQYF
TGTGCCAGCAGCCGCTCGACTAGCTCGGGAGAGACCCAGTACTTC
>TRBV4-2|.|.|TRBJ2-7
CAGSQEAGTIGYEQYF
TGTGCCGGCAGCCAAGAGGCGGGCACGATTGGATACGAGCAGTACTTC
>TRBV28|.|.|TRBJ1-2
CASSRSRGSGYTF
TGTGCCAGCAGTCGTTCAAGGGGTAGCGGCTACACCTTC
>TRBV5-1|TRBD2|.|TRBJ2-5
CASSTGVRLAGAETQYF
TGCGCCAGCAGCACTGGCGTGAGACTAGCGGGAGCAGAGACCCAGTACTTC
>TRBV6-1|.|.|TRBJ2-3
CASSDGIGSDTQYF
TGTGCCAGCAGTGATGGTATAGGGTCAGATACGCAGTATTTT
>TRBV6-5|.|.|TRBJ2-7
CASSPEAGTYSEQYF
TGTGCCAGCAGTCCCGAGGCAGGGACTTATAGCGAGCAGTACTTC
>TRBV18|.|.|TRBJ2-7
CASSQGRAYEQYF
TGTGCCAGCTCACAGGGAAGGGCCTACGAGCAGTACTTC
>TRBV27|.|.|TRBJ2-7
CASSPRTGSGLEQYF
TGTGCCAGCAGTCCCCGGACAGGTTCGGGACTCGAGCAGTACTTC
>TRBV15|TRBD2|once|TRBJ2-7
CATSRGEAGVIGGQYF
TGTGCCACCAGCAGAGGGGAAGCGGGAGTAATAGGGGGGCAGTACTTC
>TRBV7-2|.|.|TRBJ1-4
CASRIQGLQSEKLFF
TGTGCCAGCAGGATACAGGGTCTTCAAAGCGAAAAACTGTTTTTT
>TRBV13|.|.|TRBJ2-3
CASSSYQRGTDTQYF
TGTGCCAGCAGCTCCTACCAGCGGGGCACAGATACGCAGTATTTT
>TRBV7-8|.|few|TRBJ2-1
CASSFLADYSYNEQFF
TGTGCCAGCAGCTTTCTCGCAGACTACTCCTACAATGAGCAGTTCTTC
>TRBV7-3|.|.|TRBJ2-1
CASSEGKGNEQFF
TGTGCCAGCAGCGAGGGGAAAGGAAATGAGCAGTTCTTC
>TRBV18|.|.|TRBJ2-1
CASSPGRNNEQFF
TGTGCCAGCTCACCAGGCCGAAACAATGAGCAGTTCTTC
>TRBV2|.|.|TRBJ2-7
CASSAIYEQYF
TGTGCCAGCAGTGCAATCTACGAGCAGTACTTC
>TRBV19|TRBD2|.|TRBJ2-7
CASSIGLTSGTPRVSYEQYF
TGTGCCAGTAGTATAGGGCTGACTAGCGGAACTCCCCGAGTCTCCTACGAGCAGTACTTC
>TRBV7-3|.|medium-sized|TRBJ2-7
CASRKPGTYEQYF
TGTGCCAGCAGGAAACCGGGGACCTACGAGCAGTACTTC
>TRBV7-9|TRBD2|.|TRBJ2-3
CANTAGTSDTDTQYF
TGTGCCAACACGGCCGGGACTAGCGATACAGATACGCAGTATTTT
>TRBV7-9|.|few|TRBJ1-5
CASSPGGIHQPQHF
TGTGCCAGCAGCCCGGGGGGGATCCATCAGCCCCAGCATTTT
>TRBV7-9|.|.|TRBJ2-3
CASRQDSTDTQYF
TGTGCCAGCAGACAAGACAGCACAGATACGCAGTATTTT
>TRBV5-1|.|.|TRBJ1-4
CASSLSRGEKLFF
TGCGCCAGCAGCTTAAGCCGAGGCGAAAAACTGTTTTTT
>TRBV6-5|TRBD1|.|TRBJ2-7
CASSYADRESNEQYF
TGTGCCAGCAGTTACGCCGACAGGGAGAGTAACGAGCAGTACTTC
>TRBV5-6|TRBD2|.|TRBJ2-6
CASSYLTSGRSGANVLTF
TGTGCCAGCAGCTACCTGACTAGCGGGAGATCTGGGGCCAACGTCCTGACTTTC
>TRBV4-2|TRBD2|.|TRBJ2-7
CASSQEMAGENEQYF
TGTGCCAGCAGCCAAGAGATGGCGGGAGAAAACGAGCAGTACTTC
>TRBV5-6|.|.|TRBJ1-1
CAKEGGGYTEAFF
TGTGCCAAGGAAGGTGGAGGTTACACTGAAGCTTTCTTT
>TRBV6-1|.|.|TRBJ1-5
CASTNGKPQHF
TGTGCCAGCACCAACGGGAAGCCCCAGCATTTT
>TRBV4-1|TRBD1|once|TRBJ2-1
CASSPGQGVGNEQFF
TGCGCCAGCAGCCCGGGACAGGGGGTGGGCAATGAGCAGTTCTTC
>TRBV19|.|few|TRBJ1-2
CASSIQTAGYGYTF
TGTGCCAGTAGTATTCAGACCGCGGGTTATGGCTACACCTTC
>TRBV6-5|.|.|TRBJ2-2
CASSYTAGLNTGELFF
TGTGCCAGCAGTTACACAGCGGGCCTCAACACCGGGGAGCTGTTTTTT
>TRBV5-1|.|few|TRBJ1-1
CASSWQGMNTEAFF
TGCGCCAGCAGCTGGCAGGGGATGAACACTGAAGCTTTCTTT
>TRBV21-1|.|.|TRBJ2-7
CASSQEVSEQYF
TGTGCCAGCAGCCAGGAAGTCAGCGAGCAGTACTTC
>TRBV4-2|TRBD2|.|TRBJ2-2
CASSPRGAGELFF
TGTGCCAGCAGCCCCCGGGGGGCCGGGGAGCTGTTTTTT
>TRBV28|.|.|TRBJ1-4
CASSFVRQGSEKLFF
TGTGCCAGCAGTTTCGTAAGGCAGGGGAGCGAAAAACTGTTTTTT
>TRBV7-8|TRBD2|.|TRBJ2-3
CASSLALAGVGTDTQYF
TGTGCCAGCAGCTTAGCTCTAGCGGGAGTGGGGACAGATACGCAGTATTTT
>TRBV5-1|.|.|TRBJ2-7
CASSFGGTGYEQYF
TGCGCCAGCAGCTTCGGCGGGACGGGTTACGAGCAGTACTTC
>TRBV28|.|.|TRBJ2-7
CASSLYSYEQYF
TGTGCCAGCAGTTTATATTCCTACGAGCAGTACTTC
>TRBV5-4|TRBD1|.|TRBJ2-5
CASSARTGGMSETQYF
TGTGCCAGCAGCGCCAGGACAGGGGGCATGTCGGAGACCCAGTACTTC
>TRBV25-1|.|.|TRBJ1-4
CASSEGQKATNEKLFF
TGTGCCAGCAGTGAGGGACAAAAAGCAACTAATGAAAAACTGTTTTTT
>TRBV5-1|.|once|TRBJ1-1
CASSREEGNTEAFF
TGCGCCAGCAGCCGGGAAGAGGGGAACACTGAAGCTTTCTTT
>TRBV2|TRBD1|few|TRBJ1-5
CASSDRDRYQPQHF
TGTGCCAGCAGTGATCGGGACAGATATCAGCCCCAGCATTTT
>TRBV19|.|.|TRBJ1-5
CASSIIGSNQPQHF
TGTGCCAGTAGTATTATAGGGAGCAATCAGCCCCAGCATTTT
>TRBV6-5|.|many|TRBJ2-4
CASSGGDRKNIQYF
TGTGCCAGCAGTGGGGGGGACAGGAAAAACATTCAGTACTTC
>TRBV28|TRBD1|.|TRBJ1-1
CASSQRTGWGTEAFF
TGTGCCAGCAGTCAGCGGACAGGGTGGGGCACTGAAGCTTTCTTT
>TRBV10-2|.|.|TRBJ1-3
CASRDFRVLKSGNTIYF
TGCGCCAGCAGGGACTTCAGGGTACTGAAGTCTGGAAACACCATATATTTT
>TRBV7-2|.|.|TRBJ2-3
CASSLGGAGAGTDTQYF
TGTGCCAGCAGCCTGGGGGGGGCGGGAGCTGGCACAGATACGCAGTATTTT
>TRBV2|.|.|TRBJ1-2
CASGSDNYGYTF
TGTGCGTCGGGATCCGATAACTATGGCTACACCTTC
>TRBV15|.|.|TRBJ1-4
CATTPSRMGEKLFF
TGTGCCACCACCCCATCGAGGATGGGAGAAAAACTGTTTTTT
>TRBV2|.|.|TRBJ1-1
CASSIQVTEAFF
TGTGCCAGCAGTATACAGGTCACTGAAGCTTTCTTT